The text below deals with one TCR beta chain. The antigen remains unidentified. The V and J ends lost 6 bases and 5 bases respectively, with 10 bases between them. The CDR3 loop spans 13 amino acids. CDR1 and CDR2 from the germline V gene are SNHLY and FYNNEI. This entry comes from a study of a mutant IDH1 vaccine in newly diagnosed glioma. Study-level findings and limits: Pseudoprogression seemed unlinked to shifts in top peripheral T cell clonotypes.

Some clones are missing from TCRdb's copy, which holds only in-frame ones; the method was immunoSEQ multiplex PCR. The data contain 37,000 or so clones, around 85% of them singletons. Stated time point: week 5, during vaccination. One vaccine dose held 300 ug of mutant IDH1 20-mer peptide and came with topical imiquimod. Newly diagnosed WHO grade 3 or 4 IDH1-mutant, ATRX-lost astrocytomas were identified in the donors. The rearrangement joins TRBV2 to TRBJ2-2; D is unclear. Sample: PBMCs, taken from a glioma patient whose treatment included an IDH1 peptide vaccine. This TCR was sampled from a man aged 25-45 years with glioma. The CDR3, as DNA: TGTGCCAGCAGGACGGCTCGGACCGGGGAGCTGTTTTTT. Its translation is CASRTARTGELFF.